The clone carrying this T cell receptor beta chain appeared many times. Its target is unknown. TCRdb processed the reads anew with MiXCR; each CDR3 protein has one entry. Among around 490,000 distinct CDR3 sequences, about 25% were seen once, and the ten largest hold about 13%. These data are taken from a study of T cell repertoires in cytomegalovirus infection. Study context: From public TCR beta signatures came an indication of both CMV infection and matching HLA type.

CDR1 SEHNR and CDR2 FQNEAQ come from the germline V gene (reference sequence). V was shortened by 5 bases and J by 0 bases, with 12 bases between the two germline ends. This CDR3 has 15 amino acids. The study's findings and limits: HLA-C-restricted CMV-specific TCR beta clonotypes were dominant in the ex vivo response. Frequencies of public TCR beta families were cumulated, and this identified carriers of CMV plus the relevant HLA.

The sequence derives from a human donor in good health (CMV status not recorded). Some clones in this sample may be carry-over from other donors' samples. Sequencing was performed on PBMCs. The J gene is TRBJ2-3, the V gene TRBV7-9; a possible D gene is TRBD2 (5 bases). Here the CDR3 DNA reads TGTGCCAGCAGCCCCAAGCGGAGGAGCACAGATACGCAGTATTTT. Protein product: CASSPKRRSTDTQYF. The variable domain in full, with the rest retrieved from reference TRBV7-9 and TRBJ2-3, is DTGVSQNPRHKITKRGQNVTFRCDPISEHNRLYWYRQTLGQGPEFLTYFQNEAQLEKSRLLSDRFSAERPKGSFSTLEIQRTEQGDSAMYLCASSPKRRSTDTQYFGPGTRLTVL.